The rows below give T cell receptor beta chains drawn from one sample of a study of blood T cell repertoires in COVID-19. Assay used: immunoSEQ multiplex PCR; TCRdb lists only in-frame clones, some missing. The data hold around 170,000 clones, with roughly 70% observed a single time. The sample consisted of peripheral blood. The origin of the receptors is a woman older than 75 with acute or convalescent COVID-19. The CDR3 runs from the conserved cysteine through the conserved F or W. A D gene is named only where the DNA matches it firmly. Clone size appears in some rows only: once, few, many, or a class for an expanded clone.

V: TRBV10-3; J: TRBJ2-7; D: TRBD1; length: 14; size: once; CDR3: CAISNSNRGPEQYF; DNA: TGTGCCATCAGTAACTCTAACAGGGGGCCCGAGCAGTACTTC
V: TRBV5-4; J: TRBJ2-3; D: TRBD2; length: 16; size: few; CDR3: CASSLDPGRSTDTQYF; DNA: TGTGCCAGCAGCTTGGACCCCGGGAGGAGCACAGATACGCAGTATTTT
V: TRBV2; J: TRBJ2-5; D: .; length: 12; size: .; CDR3: CASSNTKETQYF; DNA: TGTGCCAGCAGTAATACTAAAGAGACCCAGTACTTC
V: TRBV19; J: TRBJ1-3; D: .; length: 14; size: .; CDR3: CASSMGATGNTIYF; DNA: TGTGCCAGTAGTATGGGGGCGACTGGAAACACCATATATTTT
V: TRBV2; J: TRBJ2-1; D: TRBD1; length: 14; size: .; CDR3: CASSDRDSAQEQFF; DNA: TGTGCCAGCAGTGATAGGGACAGCGCCCAGGAGCAGTTCTTC
V: TRBV3-1/TRBV3-2; J: TRBJ1-3; D: .; length: 15; size: .; CDR3: CASSQRVSGRNTIYF; DNA: TGTGCCAGCAGCCAACGTGTATCGGGGAGAAACACCATATATTTT
V: TRBV24-1; J: TRBJ2-7; D: TRBD2; length: 17; size: once; CDR3: CATSDGEAGRGGYEQYF; DNA: TGTGCCACCAGTGATGGTGAAGCGGGGAGAGGAGGTTACGAGCAGTACTTC
V: TRBV28; J: TRBJ1-2; D: .; length: 11; size: .; CDR3: CAGGDGYGYTF; DNA: TGTGCTGGCGGGGACGGCTATGGCTACACCTTC
V: TRBV5-1; J: TRBJ2-3; D: .; length: 13; size: .; CDR3: CASSPEGADTQYF; DNA: TGCGCCAGCAGCCCGGAGGGCGCAGATACGCAGTATTTT
V: TRBV5-1; J: TRBJ2-5; D: TRBD2; length: 15; size: .; CDR3: CASSKGTSGKETQYF; DNA: TGCGCCAGCAGCAAAGGGACTAGCGGGAAAGAGACCCAGTACTTC
V: TRBV6-5; J: TRBJ1-5; D: TRBD1; length: 14; size: few; CDR3: CASSTGTGNQPQHF; DNA: TGTGCCAGCAGTACCGGGACAGGGAATCAGCCCCAGCATTTT
V: TRBV28; J: TRBJ1-4; D: TRBD1; length: 17; size: .; CDR3: CASSITTAGQGQEKLFF; DNA: TGTGCCAGCAGTATCACCACAGCGGGACAGGGGCAGGAAAAACTGTTTTTT
V: TRBV19; J: TRBJ1-5; D: .; length: 13; size: .; CDR3: CASSSQRYQPQHF; DNA: TGTGCCAGTAGTAGCCAGAGGTATCAGCCCCAGCATTTT
V: TRBV5-1; J: TRBJ1-5; D: .; length: 15; size: .; CDR3: CASSLAPTRDQPQHF; DNA: TGCGCCAGCAGCTTGGCCCCGACCAGGGATCAGCCCCAGCATTTT
V: TRBV7-2; J: TRBJ2-3; D: TRBD2; length: 17; size: .; CDR3: CASSPYRGAGDTDTQYF; DNA: TGTGCCAGCAGCCCGTACCGTGGAGCGGGAGACACAGATACGCAGTATTTT
V: TRBV6-5; J: TRBJ2-1; D: TRBD1; length: 15; size: .; CDR3: CASITRDRGTNQQFF; DNA: TGTGCCAGCATAACCCGGGACAGGGGTACCAATCAGCAGTTCTTC
V: TRBV15; J: TRBJ1-1; D: TRBD1; length: 15; size: few; CDR3: CATSRDRGDQTEAFF; DNA: TGTGCCACCAGCAGGGACAGGGGGGATCAAACTGAAGCTTTCTTT
V: TRBV10-1; J: TRBJ2-5; D: TRBD1; length: 13; size: .; CDR3: CASSTGERETQYF; DNA: TGCGCCAGCAGTACAGGGGAACGAGAGACCCAGTACTTC
V: TRBV3-1/TRBV3-2; J: TRBJ2-5; D: TRBD2; length: 16; size: .; CDR3: CASSQTSGRAGVTQYF; DNA: TGTGCCAGCAGCCAAACGAGCGGGAGGGCCGGGGTGACCCAGTACTTC
V: TRBV7-9; J: TRBJ2-1; D: TRBD1; length: 19; size: .; CDR3: CASSNSRDRGRRSYNEQFF; DNA: TGTGCCAGCAGCAATAGCCGGGACAGGGGGCGACGGTCCTACAATGAGCAGTTCTTC
V: TRBV19; J: TRBJ2-3; D: TRBD2; length: 15; size: .; CDR3: CARMGLAASTDTQYF; DNA: TGTGCCAGAATGGGACTAGCGGCTAGCACAGATACGCAGTATTTT
V: TRBV27; J: TRBJ1-6; D: TRBD1; length: 18; size: .; CDR3: CASSLSGTGVLNNSPLHF; DNA: TGTGCCAGCAGTTTATCCGGGACAGGGGTCTTAAATAATTCACCCCTCCACTTT
V: TRBV2; J: TRBJ2-1; D: TRBD2; length: 15; size: .; CDR3: CASSWGSGDYNEQFF; DNA: TGTGCCAGCTCCTGGGGTAGCGGGGACTACAATGAGCAGTTCTTC
V: TRBV5-1; J: TRBJ1-1; D: .; length: 14; size: few; CDR3: CASSPSPGGTEAFF; DNA: TGCGCCAGCAGCCCCAGCCCCGGGGGCACTGAAGCTTTCTTT
V: TRBV19; J: TRBJ2-5; D: TRBD1; length: 15; size: .; CDR3: CASSQDRGTQETQYF; DNA: TGTGCCAGTAGTCAGGACAGGGGGACCCAAGAGACCCAGTACTTC
V: TRBV4-2; J: TRBJ2-3; D: TRBD2; length: 18; size: few; CDR3: CASSLRITGGEESDTQYF; DNA: TGTGCCAGCAGCCTCCGGATAACGGGGGGGGAGGAATCAGATACGCAGTATTTT
V: TRBV9; J: TRBJ1-1; D: .; length: 15; size: few; CDR3: CASSVEEGGSTEAFF; DNA: TGTGCCAGCAGCGTAGAAGAGGGGGGGAGCACTGAAGCTTTCTTT
V: TRBV3-1/TRBV3-2; J: TRBJ2-2; D: TRBD2; length: 15; size: few; CDR3: CASEKREGSTGELFF; DNA: TGTGCCAGCGAGAAGCGGGAGGGTAGCACCGGGGAGCTGTTTTTT
V: TRBV10-3; J: TRBJ1-1; D: .; length: 16; size: .; CDR3: CAISGATGGSVTEAFF; DNA: TGTGCCATCAGTGGGGCTACGGGGGGCTCGGTAACTGAAGCTTTCTTT
V: TRBV19; J: TRBJ2-7; D: .; length: 14; size: .; CDR3: CASSMASFTYEQYF; DNA: TGTGCCAGTAGTATGGCTAGCTTCACCTACGAGCAGTACTTC
V: TRBV14; J: TRBJ1-1; D: .; length: 12; size: .; CDR3: CASSRWRTEAFF; DNA: TGTGCCAGCAGCCGCTGGCGGACTGAAGCTTTCTTT
V: TRBV28; J: TRBJ2-7; D: .; length: 12; size: few; CDR3: CASSFRVGGQYF; DNA: TGTGCCAGCAGTTTCAGGGTGGGCGGGCAGTACTTC
V: TRBV28; J: TRBJ1-6; D: TRBD1; length: 16; size: .; CDR3: CASSLITGTGELPLHF; DNA: TGTGCCAGCAGTCTCATCACCGGGACAGGGGAGCTTCCCCTCCACTTT
V: TRBV5-1; J: TRBJ1-1; D: .; length: 13; size: once; CDR3: CASNTGLNTEAFF; DNA: TGCGCCAGCAATACAGGGTTGAACACTGAAGCTTTCTTT
V: TRBV21-1; J: TRBJ2-7; D: .; length: 13; size: .; CDR3: CASSKLSADEQYF; DNA: TGTGCCAGCAGCAAGTTATCCGCGGACGAGCAGTACTTC
V: TRBV5-1; J: TRBJ1-4; D: .; length: 17; size: .; CDR3: CASSLVFGGATNEKLFF; DNA: TGCGCCAGCAGCTTGGTGTTCGGGGGTGCAACTAATGAAAAACTGTTTTTT
V: TRBV6-1; J: TRBJ1-6; D: .; length: 13; size: .; CDR3: CASSEHQNSPLHF; DNA: TGTGCCAGCAGTGAACACCAGAATTCACCCCTCCACTTT
V: TRBV10-3; J: TRBJ2-7; D: TRBD2; length: 17; size: few; CDR3: CAISPLGEGGSSYEQYF; DNA: TGTGCCATCAGCCCCCTAGGGGAGGGAGGTTCGTCCTACGAGCAGTACTTC
V: TRBV6-5; J: TRBJ2-4; D: TRBD2; length: 15; size: .; CDR3: CASSYSELAGGPWYF; DNA: TGTGCCAGCAGTTACTCGGAACTAGCGGGAGGCCCATGGTACTTC
V: TRBV4-1; J: TRBJ1-1; D: TRBD1; length: 14; size: few; CDR3: CASSQDGTGTKAFF; DNA: TGCGCCAGCAGCCAAGATGGGACAGGGACTAAGGCTTTCTTT
V: TRBV18; J: TRBJ1-5; D: .; length: 12; size: .; CDR3: CASSQSNQPQHF; DNA: TGTGCCAGCTCACAATCGAATCAGCCCCAGCATTTT
V: TRBV19; J: TRBJ2-2; D: TRBD1; length: 15; size: .; CDR3: CASSMQGANTGELFF; DNA: TGTGCCAGTAGTATGCAGGGGGCGAACACCGGGGAGCTGTTTTTT
V: TRBV27; J: TRBJ2-1; D: .; length: 12; size: few; CDR3: CAISSGAGEQFF; DNA: TGTGCCATATCCAGTGGGGCAGGGGAACAGTTCTTC
V: TRBV3-1/TRBV3-2; J: TRBJ2-6; D: .; length: 17; size: once; CDR3: CASSQREFGSGANVLTF; DNA: TGTGCCAGCAGCCAACGGGAATTTGGCTCTGGGGCCAACGTCCTGACTTTC
V: TRBV6-5; J: TRBJ2-2; D: TRBD1; length: 15; size: .; CDR3: CASSYPTGAGGELFF; DNA: TGTGCCAGCAGTTATCCCACAGGGGCGGGCGGGGAGCTGTTTTTT
V: TRBV12-3/TRBV12-4; J: TRBJ2-7; D: TRBD2; length: 13; size: .; CDR3: CASSLGLAGEQYF; DNA: TGTGCCAGCAGTTTAGGACTAGCAGGGGAGCAGTACTTC
V: TRBV5-1; J: TRBJ2-5; D: TRBD1; length: 14; size: .; CDR3: CASSLGGQGETQYF; DNA: TGCGCCAGCAGCCTGGGGGGACAGGGCGAGACCCAGTACTTC
V: TRBV10-2; J: TRBJ1-2; D: TRBD1; length: 13; size: .; CDR3: CASSAGTDYGYTF; DNA: TGCGCCAGCAGTGCCGGGACAGACTATGGCTACACCTTC
V: TRBV9; J: TRBJ2-2; D: .; length: 16; size: once; CDR3: CASSALRDSNTGELFF; DNA: TGTGCCAGCAGCGCACTTCGGGACTCTAACACCGGGGAGCTGTTTTTT
V: TRBV3-1/TRBV3-2; J: TRBJ2-1; D: .; length: 12; size: .; CDR3: CASSPSYNEQFF; DNA: TGTGCCAGCAGCCCGTCCTACAATGAGCAGTTCTTC
V: TRBV9; J: TRBJ2-3; D: .; length: 13; size: .; CDR3: CASSVFGTDTQYF; DNA: TGTGCCAGCAGCGTCTTCGGCACAGATACGCAGTATTTT
V: TRBV2; J: TRBJ2-3; D: .; length: 11; size: many; CDR3: CASRYTDTQYF; DNA: TGTGCGAGCCGGTACACAGATACGCAGTATTTT
V: TRBV7-9; J: TRBJ1-5; D: .; length: 16; size: .; CDR3: CASSAKGTVVGQPQHF; DNA: TGTGCCAGCAGCGCGAAAGGGACTGTCGTAGGTCAGCCCCAGCATTTT
V: TRBV10-3; J: TRBJ2-1; D: TRBD2; length: 16; size: .; CDR3: CAISGLAGVEYNEQFF; DNA: TGTGCCATCAGTGGATTAGCGGGAGTGGAATACAATGAGCAGTTCTTC